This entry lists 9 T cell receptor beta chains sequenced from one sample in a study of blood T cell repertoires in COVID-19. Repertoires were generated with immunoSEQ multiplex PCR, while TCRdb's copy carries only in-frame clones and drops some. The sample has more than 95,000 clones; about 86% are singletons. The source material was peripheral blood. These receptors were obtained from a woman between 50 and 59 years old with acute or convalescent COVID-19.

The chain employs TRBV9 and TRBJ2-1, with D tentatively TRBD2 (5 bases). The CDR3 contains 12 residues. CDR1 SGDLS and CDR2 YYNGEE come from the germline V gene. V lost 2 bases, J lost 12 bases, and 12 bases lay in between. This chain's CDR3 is CASSVFYAGQFF. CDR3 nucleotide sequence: TGTGCCAGCAGCGTCTTTTACGCGGGGCAGTTCTTC.

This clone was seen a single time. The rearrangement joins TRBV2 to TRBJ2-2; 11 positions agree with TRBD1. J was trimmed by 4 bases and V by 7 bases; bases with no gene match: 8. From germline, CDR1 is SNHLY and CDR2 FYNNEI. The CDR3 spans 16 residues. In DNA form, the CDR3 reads TGTGCCAGCATACGCTCGGGACAGGGGGGCACCGGGGAGCTGTTTTTT. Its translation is CASIRSGQGGTGELFF.

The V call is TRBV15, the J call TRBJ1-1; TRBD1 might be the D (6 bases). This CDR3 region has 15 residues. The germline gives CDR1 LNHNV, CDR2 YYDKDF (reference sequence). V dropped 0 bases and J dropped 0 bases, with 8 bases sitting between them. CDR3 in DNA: TGTGCCACCAGCAGAGAGGGGGACATGAACACTGAAGCTTTCTTT. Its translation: CATSREGDMNTEAFF. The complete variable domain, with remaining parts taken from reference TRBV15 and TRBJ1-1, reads DAMVIQNPRYQVTQFGKPVTLSCSQTLNHNVMYWYQQKSSQAPKLLFHYYDKDFNNEADTPDNFQSRRPNTSFCFLDIRSPGLGDTAMYLCATSREGDMNTEAFFGQGTRLTVV.

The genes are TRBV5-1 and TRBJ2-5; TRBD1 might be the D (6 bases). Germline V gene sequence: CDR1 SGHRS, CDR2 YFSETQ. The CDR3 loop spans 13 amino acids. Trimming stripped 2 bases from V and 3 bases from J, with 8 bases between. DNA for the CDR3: TGCGCCAGCAGCTTTAGGGGGAAAGAGACCCAGTACTTC. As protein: CASSFRGKETQYF.

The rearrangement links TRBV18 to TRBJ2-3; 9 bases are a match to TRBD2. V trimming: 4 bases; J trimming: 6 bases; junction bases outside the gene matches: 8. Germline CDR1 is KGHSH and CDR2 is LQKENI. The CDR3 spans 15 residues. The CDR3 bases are TGTGCCAGCTCACAAAATAGCGGGAGAGGTGATACGCAGTATTTT. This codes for CASSQNSGRGDTQYF. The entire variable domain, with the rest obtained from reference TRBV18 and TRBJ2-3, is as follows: NAGVMQNPRHLVRRRGQEARLRCSPMKGHSHVYWYRQLPEEGLKFMVYLQKENIIDESGMPKERFSAEFPKEGPSILRIQQVVRGDSAAYFCASSQNSGRGDTQYFGPGTRLTVL.

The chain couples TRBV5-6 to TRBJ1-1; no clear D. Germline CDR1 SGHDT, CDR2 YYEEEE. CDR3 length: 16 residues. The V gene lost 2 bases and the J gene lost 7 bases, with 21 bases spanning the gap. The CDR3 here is CASSFLSGNRESEAFF. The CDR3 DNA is TGTGCCAGCAGCTTTTTGTCCGGGAACAGAGAAAGTGAAGCTTTCTTT.

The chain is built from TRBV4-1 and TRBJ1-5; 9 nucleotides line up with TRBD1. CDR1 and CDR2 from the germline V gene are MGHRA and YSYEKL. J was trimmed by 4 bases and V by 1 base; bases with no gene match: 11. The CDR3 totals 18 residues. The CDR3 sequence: CASSQVTAGQGINQPQHF. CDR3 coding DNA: TGCGCCAGCAGCCAAGTGACTGCGGGACAGGGCATAAATCAGCCCCAGCATTTT.

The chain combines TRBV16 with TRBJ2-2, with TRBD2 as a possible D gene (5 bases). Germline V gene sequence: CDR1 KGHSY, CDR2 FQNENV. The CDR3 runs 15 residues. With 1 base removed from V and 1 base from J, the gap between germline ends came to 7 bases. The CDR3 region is CASSQLAGNTGELFF. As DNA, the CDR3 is TGTGCCAGCAGCCAATTGGCGGGGAACACCGGGGAGCTGTTTTTT.

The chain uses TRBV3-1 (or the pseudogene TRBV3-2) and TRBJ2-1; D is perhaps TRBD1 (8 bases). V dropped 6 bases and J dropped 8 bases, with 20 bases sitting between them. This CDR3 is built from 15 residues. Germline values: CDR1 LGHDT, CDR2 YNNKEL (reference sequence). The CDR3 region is CASSLYRTGRDEQFF. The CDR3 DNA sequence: TGTGCCAGCAGTCTCTATCGGACAGGGAGGGATGAGCAGTTCTTC.